These 24 T cell receptor beta chains were sequenced from one sample in a study of blood T cells in healthy people across ages. Next came a second PCR, run for 7 to 11 cycles, which used a sample-barcoded 5' primer along with a J-beta primer mix. TCRdb redid the calling of the 5' RACE reads with MiXCR, one entry per CDR3 protein. The table shows hundreds of thousands of distinct CDR3 sequences, with approximately 35% occurring only once. Specimen: blood. The receptors shown here come from a man aged 18-30 years in good health.

This clonotype was detected ten times or more. The chain uses TRBV15 and TRBJ2-3; D is perhaps TRBD2 (7 bases). This CDR3 has 15 amino acids. CDR1 is LNHNV, CDR2 YYDKDF, per germline (reference sequence). V lost 3 bases and J lost 0, with 10 bases in between. The CDR3, as DNA: TGTGCCACCAGCAGGGGGGGGGCAAGCACAGATACGCAGTATTTT. As protein: CATSRGGASTDTQYF.

The chain carries TRBV5-6 and TRBJ1-5; D gene uncertain. CDR1 and CDR2 from the germline V gene are SGHDT and YYEEEE. This CDR3 contains 14 residues. The ends were cut back, 3 bases at V and 0 bases at J, with 7 bases in the middle. The CDR3 DNA reads as TGTGCCAGCAGCTCACGGACTAGCAATCAGCCCCAGCATTTT. Its translation: CASSSRTSNQPQHF. The full variable domain, in which reference TRBV5-6 and TRBJ1-5 provide the parts outside the CDR3, is DAGVTQSPTHLIKTRGQQVTLRCSPKSGHDTVSWYQQALGQGPQFIFQYYEEEERQRGNFPDRFSGHQFPNYSSELNVNALLLGDSALYLCASSSRTSNQPQHFGDGTRLSIL.

The rearrangement joins TRBV24-1 to TRBJ2-2; TRBD1 is a possible D gene (6 bases). CDR3 length: 16 residues. The V end lost 4 bases, the J end lost 0 bases, and 11 bases lay between the germline ends. Germline CDR1 is KGHDR and CDR2 is SFDVKD. The CDR3 here is CATSDPTGPNTGELFF. The CDR3 DNA reads TGTGCCACCAGTGACCCGACAGGACCGAACACCGGGGAGCTGTTTTTT.

V gene TRBV10-3 combines with J gene TRBJ2-3, with D possibly being TRBD2 (5 bases). The CDR3 covers 15 residues. CDR1 and CDR2 from the germline V gene are ENHRY and SYGVKD. With 0 bases removed from V and 6 bases from J, the gap between germline ends came to 13 bases. The DNA of the CDR3 is TGTGCCATCAGTGAGTCGCAGCCACCGGGGGATACGCAGTATTTT. It yields the protein CAISESQPPGDTQYF.

The J gene is TRBJ2-3, the V gene TRBV5-1; D gene ambiguous. The germline gives CDR1 SGHRS, CDR2 YFSETQ. Trimming pared 6 bases from V and 0 bases from J, leaving 5 bases between. CDR3 length equals 12 residues. The CDR3 DNA is TGCGCCAGCAACGACAGCACAGATACGCAGTATTTT. Translating it yields CASNDSTDTQYF.

This clonotype appeared many times. The chain joins TRBV5-6 to TRBJ2-1, with 10 bases fitting TRBD1. The CDR3 spans 17 residues. Germline CDR1 and CDR2: SGHDT and YYEEEE. The V and J ends lost 7 bases and 3 bases, in that order; junction bases with no gene match: 13. CDR3 coding DNA: TGTGCCAGCCGAGCTTTCGGGGGACAGGGGTACTACAATGAGCAGTTCTTC. Amino acids: CASRAFGGQGYYNEQFF.

This clonotype came up a few times. The CDR3 DNA reads as TGCGCCAGCAGCCAAGCCCAGACAGGGATAGGAGGCTACACCTTC. Protein product: CASSQAQTGIGGYTF. V gene TRBV4-1 combines with J gene TRBJ1-2; TRBD1 aligns across 7 bases. The CDR3 consists of 15 residues. Germline CDR1 is MGHRA and CDR2 is YSYEKL. The J segment lost 8 bases and the V segment lost 1 base, leaving 10 bases of the junction unmatched.

The V gene is TRBV5-1, the J gene TRBJ2-5; no firm D call. Germline CDR1 and CDR2: SGHRS and YFSETQ. The CDR3 spans 14 residues. Trimming stripped 0 bases from V and 2 bases from J, with 8 bases between. The CDR3 reads CASSLANRQETQYF. Here the CDR3 DNA reads TGCGCCAGCAGCTTGGCCAATAGACAAGAGACCCAGTACTTC.

This clonotype was counted many times. J is TRBJ1-2 and V is TRBV29-1; a weak D match, TRBD1 (5 bases). The CDR3 totals 11 residues. The germline V and J ends were trimmed by 6 bases and 8 bases, with 13 bases remaining between them. The V gene's germline CDR1 is SQVTM and CDR2 ANQGSEA. CDR3 region: CSVPPTEGYTF. The CDR3 bases are TGCAGCGTCCCCCCGACAGAGGGCTACACCTTC.

The table lists this clonotype with a few counts. The gene calls are TRBV9 and TRBJ2-1; 12 bases map to TRBD2. V shed 4 bases and J 5 bases; nucleotides not matched to a gene: 16. Per the germline V gene, CDR1 is SGDLS and CDR2 is YYNGEE. CDR3 size: 19 residues. The CDR3 is CASSHTSGGPSRPNNEQFF. CDR3 coding DNA: TGTGCCAGCAGCCATACTAGCGGGGGGCCTTCCCGGCCAAACAATGAGCAGTTCTTC.

In its sample, this clonotype was seen a few times. The chain joins TRBV7-8 to TRBJ2-5; D assignment may be TRBD1 or TRBD2 (6 bases each). Trimming removed 1 base at V and 9 bases at J, with 21 bases between. This CDR3 spans 16 amino acids. Germline CDR1 SGHVS, CDR2 FQNEAQ. The CDR3 region is CASSLVGGLRRGAQYF. In nucleotides, the CDR3 is TGTGCCAGCAGCTTAGTTGGCGGACTCCGGAGGGGGGCCCAGTACTTC.

The V call is TRBV30, the J call TRBJ2-5; D uncertain. CDR3 length equals 11 residues. Trimming took off 8 bases at V and 5 bases at J, with 12 bases between the two ends. CDR1 and CDR2 from the germline V gene are GTSNPN and SVGIG (reference sequence). The CDR3 region has the DNA TGTGCCGGGGTCTCTTTGGAGACCCAGTACTTC. This codes for CAGVSLETQYF.

This clonotype showed up many times. This rearrangement joins TRBV20-1 to TRBJ1-4; 7 bases are a match to TRBD1. The germline V gene encodes CDR1 DFQATT and CDR2 SNEGSKA (reference sequence). After removal of 4 bases from V and 10 bases from J, the junction contained 15 bases not matched to a gene. The CDR3 has 15 amino acids. The chain's CDR3 is CSATSTGVEIGKLFF. In nucleotides, the CDR3 is TGCAGTGCTACCTCCACAGGGGTTGAGATAGGAAAACTGTTTTTT.

With regard to this clonotype: At one end the junction does not follow the germline gene, possibly because of a read error. CDR3 sequence reads: CASSPTVSNNEQFF. The CDR3 nucleotides are TGTGCCAGCAGTCCGACAGTCTCCAACAATGAGCAGTTCTTC. The chain couples TRBV12-3 or TRBV12-4 to TRBJ2-1, with D maybe TRBD1 (5 bases). There are 14 residues in the CDR3.

In its sample, this clonotype was seen a few times. The chain carries TRBV28 and TRBJ1-2, with no clear D. Trimming removed 4 bases from V and 1 base from J, with 22 bases in between. The CDR3 extends over 18 amino acids. Looked up from germline, CDR1 is MDHEN and CDR2 is SYDVKM. CDR3 nucleotide sequence: TGTGCCAGCAGTTCCGGGCTTCGGGGAAGTCTAATTAACTATGGCTACACCTTC. Protein product: CASSSGLRGSLINYGYTF.

As for this clonotype: A much bigger clone sits one base away, suggesting this may be a read error. The chain links TRBV12-3 or TRBV12-4 to TRBJ2-5; 8 nucleotides match TRBD1. Trimming removed 8 bases from V and 5 bases from J; junction bases left unmatched: 4. The CDR3 is made up of 12 amino acids. CDR3 protein: CASGQGWETQYF. DNA for the CDR3: TGTGCCAGCGGACAGGGTTGGGAGACCCAGTACTTC.

The sample holds a few counts of this clonotype. CDR3 bases: TGCAGTGCTAGAGATCTCTATCGGGATACGCAGTATTTT. Protein sequence: CSARDLYRDTQYF. This chain connects TRBV20-1 to TRBJ2-3; D remains unclear. The CDR3 has 13 amino acids. The V and J ends lost 0 bases and 6 bases respectively, with 10 bases between them. Germline lookup yields CDR1 DFQATT and CDR2 SNEGSKA (reference sequence).

The chain combines TRBV7-9 with TRBJ2-5; 7 bases agree with TRBD2. V shed 5 bases and J 0 bases; nucleotides not matched to a gene: 9. Germline V gene sequence: CDR1 SEHNR, CDR2 FQNEAQ (reference sequence). The CDR3 extends over 16 amino acids. For the CDR3, the DNA is TGTGCCAGCAGCCCACCGGGACTAAAGTACCAAGAGACCCAGTACTTC. Encoded protein: CASSPPGLKYQETQYF.

About this clonotype itself: This may be a read error: a much more frequent sequence differs by one nucleotide. This chain connects TRBV12-3 or TRBV12-4 to TRBJ2-1, with 13 positions matching TRBD2. With 7 bases clipped from V and 10 bases from J, the junction kept 7 bases outside the gene matches. The CDR3 runs to 14 residues. The CDR3 region has the DNA TGTGCCAGCAATAAAGGACTAGCGGGGGACGAGCAGTTCTTC. Translated, it gives CASNKGLAGDEQFF.

The gene calls are TRBV20-1 and TRBJ2-7, with D perhaps TRBD1 or TRBD2 (5 bases each). In germline, CDR1 is DFQATT, CDR2 SNEGSKA (reference sequence). Trimming removed 4 bases at V and 3 bases at J, with 16 bases between. The CDR3 spans 14 residues. CDR3 loop: CSAKIPGRDYEQYF. In DNA form, the CDR3 reads TGCAGTGCTAAAATACCGGGGCGAGACTACGAGCAGTACTTC.

Remarks on this clonotype: Just one base apart from a much larger clone, this may be a read error. The chain combines TRBV20-1 with TRBJ1-2; 8 bases map to TRBD1. Germline values: CDR1 DFQATT, CDR2 SNEGSKA (reference sequence). Trimming at V came to 2 bases and at J to 4 bases, leaving 6 bases not matched to a gene. There are 14 residues in the CDR3. CDR3 DNA: TGCAGTGCTAGAAGGGGGCAGGGGGCCTATGGCTACACCTTC. Translation: CSARRGQGAYGYTF.

The sample holds a few counts of this clonotype. The chain joins TRBV7-2 to TRBJ2-4, with D possibly matching TRBD1 (6 bases). This CDR3 region has 14 residues. V was shortened by 0 bases and J by 6 bases, with 9 bases between the two germline ends. Looked up from germline, CDR1 is SGHTA and CDR2 is FQGNSA. In DNA form, the CDR3 reads TGTGCCAGCAGCTTAGCTAGGACAGCAAACATTCAGTACTTC. This gives the protein CASSLARTANIQYF. The whole variable domain, remainder taken from reference TRBV7-2 and TRBJ2-4, is GAGVSQSPSNKVTEKGKDVELRCDPISGHTALYWYRQSLGQGLEFLIYFQGNSAPDKSGLPSDRFSAERTGGSVSTLTIQRTQQEDSAVYLCASSLARTANIQYFGAGTRLSVL.

The rearrangement links TRBV14 to TRBJ1-1, with 9 bases identical to TRBD1. The CDR3 consists of 14 residues. CDR1 is SGHDN, CDR2 FVKESK, per germline. J was trimmed by 6 bases and V by 5 bases; bases with no gene match: 7. The CDR3 DNA is TGTGCCAGCAGCTCCCGGGACAGGGCTCCTGAAGCTTTCTTT. Its translation: CASSSRDRAPEAFF.

The rearrangement links TRBV27 to TRBJ1-5, with D unclear. The length of the CDR3 is 18 residues. V was cut by 7 bases and J by 0 bases, with 22 bases left in between. Germline V gives CDR1 MNHEY, CDR2 SMNVEV (reference sequence). In DNA, the CDR3 is TGTGCCAGCACCACCCGCGGGCTCACCGACGGTAGCAATCAGCCCCAGCATTTT. Its translation is CASTTRGLTDGSNQPQHF.